The 29 T cell receptor beta chains below come from one sample, sequenced in a study of identical twins. Via MiXCR, TCRdb re-called the 5' RACE reads, giving one row per CDR3 protein. The sample has 1,800,000 or so distinct CDR3 sequences, about 32% seen once. Sequenced sample: cord blood. Receptors were obtained from a newborn girl in good health.

The V call is TRBV7-9, the J call TRBJ1-1; TRBD1 might be the D (5 bases). The germline CDR1 and CDR2 sequences are SEHNR and FQNEAQ (reference sequence). The CDR3 has 18 residues. Trimming left V 1 base short and J 0 bases short, with 18 bases between. The CDR3 nucleotides are TGTGCCAGCAGCTTAGTGGTATTACGAACAGGTGTGAACACTGAAGCTTTCTTT. As protein: CASSLVVLRTGVNTEAFF.

The CDR3 sequence is CASSFVRLAGGYNEQFF. As DNA, the CDR3 is TGTGCCAGCAGCTTTGTTCGACTAGCGGGGGGTTACAATGAGCAGTTCTTC. This chain links TRBV11-2 with TRBJ2-1, with 13 bases identical to TRBD2. V was clipped by 3 bases and J by 4 bases; unmatched bases: 6. Germline lookup yields CDR1 SGHAT and CDR2 FQNNGV. The CDR3 has 17 amino acids. Full variable domain (rest looked up from reference TRBV11-2 and TRBJ2-1): EAGVAQSPRYKIIEKRQSVAFWCNPISGHATLYWYQQILGQGPKLLIQFQNNGVVDDSQLPKDRFSAERLKGVDSTLKIQPAKLEDSAVYLCASSFVRLAGGYNEQFFGPGTRLTVL.

This clonotype turned up a few times. V is TRBV3-1 and J is TRBJ2-3; D is possibly TRBD1 or TRBD2 (5 bases each). V lost 2 bases, J lost 14 bases, and 26 bases lay in between. The germline CDR1 and CDR2 sequences are LGHDT and YNNKEL (reference sequence). The CDR3 consists of 16 residues. The chain's CDR3 is CASSQPRGSSLGVPYF. The CDR3, as DNA: TGTGCCAGCAGCCAACCGAGGGGTTCTTCTCTAGGGGTCCCGTATTTT.

The genes are TRBV6-1 and TRBJ2-5; 9 nucleotides match TRBD2. The CDR3 totals 16 residues. Germline V CDR1 and CDR2: MNHNS, SASEGT. V dropped 0 bases and J dropped 5; count of bases not matched to a gene: 7. CDR3 nucleotide sequence: TGTGCCAGCAGTGAAGCTTTGGCTAGCGGGGTTGAGACCCAGTACTTC. It specifies CASSEALASGVETQYF.

Of note for this clonotype: A read error may explain this, as a much larger clone is one base away. This chain connects TRBV20-1 to TRBJ2-7, with TRBD2 matching over 7 bases. With V trimmed by 1 base and J by 3 bases, 6 bases remained unmatched. Germline assignment: CDR1 DFQATT and CDR2 SNEGSKA (reference sequence). This CDR3 has 14 residues. DNA of the CDR3: TGCAGTGCTAGAGGGCTAGCGGATTTCTACGAGCAGTACTTC. Protein product: CSARGLADFYEQYF.

This rearrangement joins TRBV3-1 to TRBJ2-6; 7 bases are a match to TRBD1. With V trimmed by 7 bases and J by 6 bases, 18 bases remained unmatched. CDR1 and CDR2 (germline): LGHDT, YNNKEL (reference sequence). The CDR3 consists of 18 residues. CDR3 amino acids: CASKGIKGQRSSANVLTF. CDR3 DNA sequence: TGTGCCAGCAAGGGGATAAAGGGACAGAGGTCTTCGGCCAACGTCCTGACTTTC.

This sequence joins TRBV12-3 or TRBV12-4 and TRBJ1-2; 10 bases line up with TRBD1. This CDR3 is built from 15 residues. V was clipped by 6 bases and J by 0 bases; unmatched bases: 4. CDR3 bases: TGTGCCAGCAGGCTTGGACAGGGGGCTAACTATGGCTACACCTTC. Its translation: CASRLGQGANYGYTF.

CDR3 sequence reads: CSVDRTSGREQYF. The CDR3 DNA reads as TGCAGCGTTGACAGGACTAGCGGGCGTGAGCAGTACTTC. V gene TRBV29-1 combines with J gene TRBJ2-7; 11 positions agree with TRBD2. The CDR3 has 13 residues. Germline CDR1 SQVTM, CDR2 ANQGSEA. V lost 3 bases, J lost 7 bases, and 5 bases stayed unmatched.

The rearrangement uses TRBV10-3 and TRBJ1-1; tentative D call: TRBD1 (5 bases). Per germline, CDR1 ENHRY and CDR2 SYGVKD. The CDR3 extends over 13 amino acids. With 7 bases removed from V and 1 base from J, the gap between germline ends came to 10 bases. DNA of the CDR3: TGTGCCATCACCTTGACAGCGAACACTGAAGCTTTCTTT. Its translation is CAITLTANTEAFF.

This clonotype was seen more than once but under ten times. The chain combines TRBV7-2 with TRBJ2-7; 9 nucleotides agree with TRBD1. CDR1 SGHTA and CDR2 FQGNSA come from the germline V gene. V dropped 5 bases and J dropped 6; count of bases not matched to a gene: 17. The CDR3 sequence is 17 residues long. The CDR3 loop reads CASSPAPGQGSAGEQYF. CDR3 bases: TGTGCCAGCAGCCCCGCCCCGGGACAGGGTTCGGCGGGCGAGCAGTACTTC. The variable domain in full, with the rest retrieved from reference TRBV7-2 and TRBJ2-7, is GAGVSQSPSNKVTEKGKDVELRCDPISGHTALYWYRQSLGQGLEFLIYFQGNSAPDKSGLPSDRFSAERTGGSVSTLTIQRTQQEDSAVYLCASSPAPGQGSAGEQYFGPGTRLTVT.

The chain employs TRBV3-1 and TRBJ1-1; no reliable D call. Deletions cut 0 bases from V and 4 bases from J, with 12 bases between. This CDR3 is built from 15 residues. Germline V gene sequence: CDR1 LGHDT, CDR2 YNNKEL (reference sequence). The CDR3 is CASSQEVNMSTEAFF. CDR3 DNA: TGTGCCAGCAGCCAAGAAGTGAACATGAGCACTGAAGCTTTCTTT.

J is TRBJ1-1 and V is TRBV6-1; no clear D gene. With 4 bases removed from V and 1 base from J, the gap between germline ends came to 13 bases. This CDR3 comprises 15 residues. Germline V gene data show CDR1 as MNHNS and CDR2 as SASEGT. The chain's CDR3 is CASSAVGGGNTEAFF. The CDR3 nucleotides are TGTGCCAGCAGTGCTGTTGGAGGTGGGAACACTGAAGCTTTCTTT.

The chain combines TRBV5-5 with TRBJ2-7; TRBD1 matches 8 bases. The CDR3 length is 16 residues. CDR1 is SGHKS, CDR2 YYEKEE, per germline (reference sequence). V lost 5 bases, J lost 3 bases, and 13 bases stayed unmatched. CDR3: CASRSTQGAQFYEQYF. In DNA, the CDR3 is TGTGCCAGCAGATCGACCCAGGGGGCCCAATTCTACGAGCAGTACTTC.

A few counts support this clonotype. The rearrangement links TRBV10-3 to TRBJ1-2, with 8 bases aligning to TRBD1. This CDR3 is built from 13 residues. Germline values: CDR1 ENHRY, CDR2 SYGVKD. Trimming took 5 bases from V and 4 from J; bases not matched to a gene: 3. The CDR3 protein is CAISRQGLYGYTF. CDR3 nucleotides: TGTGCCATCAGTAGACAGGGGCTCTATGGCTACACCTTC.

The V and J genes are TRBV20-1 and TRBJ2-7; perhaps TRBD2 as D (6 bases). This CDR3 has 16 residues. V was pared by 3 bases and J by 3 bases, with 21 bases between. In germline, CDR1 is DFQATT, CDR2 SNEGSKA (reference sequence). The CDR3 loop is CSASPDRTGLYYEQYF. The CDR3 DNA follows: TGCAGTGCTAGTCCTGACCGCACCGGACTATACTACGAGCAGTACTTC.

The gene calls are TRBV4-2 and TRBJ1-3; D gene unclear. Germline V gene sequence: CDR1 LGHNA, CDR2 YNFKEQ. V was cut by 0 bases and J by 2 bases, with 14 bases left in between. This CDR3 comprises 17 residues. CDR3 loop: CASSQDNLKPPGNTIYF. In nucleotides, the CDR3 is TGTGCCAGCAGCCAAGATAACCTAAAACCCCCTGGAAACACCATATATTTT.

Only one count was recorded for this clonotype. The chain joins TRBV5-5 to TRBJ1-3; unclear D gene. The CDR3 is 13 amino acids. Germline V gives CDR1 SGHKS, CDR2 YYEKEE (reference sequence). Trimming left V 1 base short and J 2 bases short, with 4 bases between. This CDR3 is CASSLSPGNTIYF. The DNA of the CDR3 is TGTGCCAGCAGCTTGAGTCCTGGAAACACCATATATTTT.

The J gene is TRBJ1-5, the V gene TRBV24-1; the match to TRBD1 covers 10 bases. The germline V gene encodes CDR1 KGHDR and CDR2 SFDVKD. After removal of 5 bases from V and 0 bases from J, the junction contained 9 bases not matched to a gene. The CDR3 sequence is 18 residues long. CDR3 nucleotides: TGTGCCACCAGTGGTTCTCCCCGGACAGGGGGTAGCAATCAGCCCCAGCATTTT. It translates to CATSGSPRTGGSNQPQHF.

This clonotype was detected only a few times. V gene TRBV18 combines with J gene TRBJ2-4; 8 bases match TRBD2. The closer fit of TRBJ2-7 to the DNA end suggests the J call may be wrong. Germline values: CDR1 KGHSH, CDR2 LQKENI. This CDR3 is built from 15 residues. This CDR3 is CASSPTAGDMVEQYF. The CDR3 nucleotides read TGTGCCAGCTCACCAACAGCGGGAGACATGGTCGAGCAGTACTTC.

In this sample, this clonotype turned up a few times. The chain employs TRBV4-2 and TRBJ2-2; D is uncertain. V was cut by 3 bases and J by 3 bases, with 8 bases left in between. Per the germline V gene, CDR1 is LGHNA and CDR2 is YNFKEQ. The length of the CDR3 is 14 residues. CDR3 protein: CASSQAPDTGELFF. CDR3 sequence (DNA): TGTGCCAGCAGCCAGGCGCCGGACACCGGGGAGCTGTTTTTT.

This clonotype was picked up a small number of times. The rearrangement joins TRBV2 to TRBJ1-5; 9 bases map to TRBD1. Losses at the gene ends were 3 bases for V and 7 bases for J; bases not matched to a gene: 4. The CDR3 is 14 amino acids. From germline, CDR1 is SNHLY and CDR2 FYNNEI. The CDR3 region has the DNA TGTGCCAGCAGTGAGGACACAGGGGGCCAGCCCCAGCATTTT. It is translated as CASSEDTGGQPQHF. Supplemented by reference TRBV2 and TRBJ1-5, the full variable domain reads EPEVTQTPSHQVTQMGQEVILRCVPISNHLYFYWYRQILGQKVEFLVSFYNNEISEKSEIFDDQFSVERPDGSNFTLKIRSTKLEDSAMYFCASSEDTGGQPQHFGDGTRLSIL.

The rearrangement uses TRBV5-5 and TRBJ2-7; TRBD2 is a possible D gene (5 bases). The CDR3 runs 15 residues. V was cut by 0 bases and J by 2 bases, with 12 bases left in between. CDR1 is SGHKS, CDR2 YYEKEE, per germline (reference sequence). The CDR3 protein is CASSLALAFTYEQYF. The DNA for the CDR3 is TGTGCCAGCAGCTTGGCCCTAGCCTTTACCTACGAGCAGTACTTC.

The V gene is TRBV3-1, the J gene TRBJ2-6, with D possibly being TRBD1 or TRBD2 (5 bases each). This CDR3 region has 16 residues. Germline lookup yields CDR1 LGHDT and CDR2 YNNKEL (reference sequence). V dropped 2 bases and J dropped 4 bases, with 12 bases sitting between them. CDR3 in DNA: TGTGCCAGCAGCCAACCCGGGGCGGCAGGGGCCAACGTCCTGACTTTC. Protein sequence: CASSQPGAAGANVLTF.

This clonotype occurred a few times. The chain couples TRBV6-1 to TRBJ2-7; D perhaps matches TRBD1 (5 bases). This CDR3 spans 15 amino acids. CDR1 and CDR2 from the germline V gene are MNHNS and SASEGT. V lost 1 base and J 0 bases, leaving 10 bases between the germline ends. The CDR3 loop reads CASSEGGSSSYEQYF. The CDR3 nucleotides are TGTGCCAGCAGTGAAGGGGGCTCAAGCTCCTACGAGCAGTACTTC.

The chain has TRBV2 and TRBJ2-6, with unresolved D. CDR1 is SNHLY, CDR2 FYNNEI, per germline. The CDR3 runs 14 residues. V lost 4 bases to trimming and J lost 7 bases, with 11 bases between them. CDR3 bases: TGTGCCAGCAGTGTTGGGGTCGGAGCCAACGTCCTGACTTTC. Translated: CASSVGVGANVLTF.

The chain employs TRBV3-1 and TRBJ2-2; no firm D call. V shed 3 bases and J shed 6 bases, with 8 bases lying between them. CDR1 and CDR2 (germline): LGHDT, YNNKEL (reference sequence). The CDR3 is made up of 13 amino acids. The CDR3 DNA reads as TGTGCCAGCAGCCAGTTCCTCGCCGGGGAGCTGTTTTTT. Translating gives CASSQFLAGELFF.

This clonotype was observed many times. The chain has TRBV3-1 and TRBJ2-7, with D unclear. The CDR3 consists of 14 residues. Germline V gives CDR1 LGHDT, CDR2 YNNKEL (reference sequence). The V end lost 2 bases, the J end lost 0 bases, and 8 bases lay between the germline ends. The CDR3 loop is CASSQNPLSYEQYF. DNA of the CDR3: TGTGCCAGCAGCCAAAATCCACTCTCCTACGAGCAGTACTTC.

CDR3 protein: CASSQAPGGGQPQHF. DNA of the CDR3: TGTGCCAGCAGCCAAGCCCCCGGGGGCGGACAGCCCCAGCATTTT. V gene TRBV4-2 combines with J gene TRBJ1-5, with D possibly matching TRBD1 (6 bases). Per the germline V gene, CDR1 is LGHNA and CDR2 is YNFKEQ. Trimming removed 1 base at V and 7 bases at J, with 14 bases between. CDR3 length equals 15 residues.

V gene TRBV4-2 combines with J gene TRBJ1-1, with 9 positions matching TRBD1. CDR1 is LGHNA, CDR2 YNFKEQ, per germline. The CDR3 has 16 amino acids. V shed 1 base and J 0 bases; nucleotides not matched to a gene: 3. The CDR3 DNA sequence: TGTGCCAGCAGCCAAGGGACAGGGGTTTTGAACACTGAAGCTTTCTTT. Its translation is CASSQGTGVLNTEAFF.